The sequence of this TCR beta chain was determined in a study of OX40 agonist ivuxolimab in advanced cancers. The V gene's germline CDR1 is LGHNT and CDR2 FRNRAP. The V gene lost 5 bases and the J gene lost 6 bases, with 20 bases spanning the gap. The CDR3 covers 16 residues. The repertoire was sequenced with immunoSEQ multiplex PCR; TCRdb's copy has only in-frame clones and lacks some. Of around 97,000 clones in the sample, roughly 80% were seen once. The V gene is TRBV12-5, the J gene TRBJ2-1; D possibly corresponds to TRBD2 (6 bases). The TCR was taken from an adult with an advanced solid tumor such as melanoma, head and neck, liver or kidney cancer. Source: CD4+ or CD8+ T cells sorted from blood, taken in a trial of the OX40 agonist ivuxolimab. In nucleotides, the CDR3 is TGTGCTAGTGGTCCCGGTGGTCCCCGAGCGGGCAATGAGCAGTTCTTC. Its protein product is CASGPGGPRAGNEQFF.